This T cell receptor beta chain was documented in a study of beta chain features in type 1 diabetes. CDR1 is GTSNPN, CDR2 SVGIG, per germline (reference sequence). This CDR3 region has 15 residues. V gave up 0 bases and J gave up 4 bases, with 13 bases separating them. Findings of the study overall: TCRB CDR3s were moderately but significantly shorter in Type 1 diabetes patients in all four CD4+ subsets.

The study reverse transcribed the entire isolated RNA, so it sequenced expressed TCRB transcripts. Profiled with immunoSEQ multiplex PCR; TCRdb holds only in-frame clones, not every one. The table has roughly 180,000 clones, over 6% seen once. To note about this clone: Its antigen is currently unknown.

The sequence was obtained from a man younger than 35 with type 1 diabetes. V usage is TRBV30 and J usage is TRBJ1-3, with unresolved D. Sequenced: central memory CD4+ T cells from blood. CDR3 nucleotides: TGTGCCTGGAGTGTACTCAGGCAGGCGGGAAACACCATATATTTT. It encodes CAWSVLRQAGNTIYF.